The rows below give T cell receptor beta chains drawn from one sample of a study of human T cells and chemical hapten exposure. TCRdb ran MiXCR on the reads and lists one entry per CDR3 protein. The table has around 120,000 distinct CDR3 sequences, 8.5% seen once. The sequenced sample consisted of whole blood. The receptors stem from a human donor in good health. Some clones in this sample may be carry-over from other donors' samples. The CDR3 runs from the conserved cysteine through the conserved F or W. Each record gives: V gene, D gene, J gene, clone size, CDR3 DNA, CDR3 protein. D genes are given only for firm matches. Only part of the rows carry a size: once, few, many, or a class if the clone is expanded.

V: TRBV6-5; D: -; J: TRBJ1-1; size: many; DNA: TGTGCCAGCAGTTACCTTTCTATGAACACTGAAGCTTTCTTT; CDR3: CASSYLSMNTEAFF
V: TRBV29-1; D: TRBD2; J: TRBJ2-3; size: few; DNA: TGCAGCGTGGAGACTAGCGGGACGACAGATACGCAGTATTTT; CDR3: CSVETSGTTDTQYF
V: TRBV2; D: -; J: TRBJ2-5; size: many; DNA: TGTGCCAGCAGTGAAGCGGGACTCCCCGACTTC; CDR3: CASSEAGLPDF
V: TRBV27; D: -; J: TRBJ1-1; size: -; DNA: TGTGCCAGCAATTTCGGTGATGAAGCTTTCTTT; CDR3: CASNFGDEAFF
V: TRBV4-2; D: TRBD2; J: TRBJ2-3; size: -; DNA: TGTGCCAGCAGCACCAAACCTCTTTCAGGGACTAGCGATGGGGTGGCAGATACGCAGTATTTT; CDR3: CASSTKPLSGTSDGVADTQYF
V: TRBV10-3; D: -; J: TRBJ2-3; size: -; DNA: TGTGCCATCAGTGATGGACTGGCCACAGATACGCAGTATTTT; CDR3: CAISDGLATDTQYF
V: TRBV29-1; D: -; J: TRBJ1-1; size: many; DNA: TGCAGCGTTCGAAAGCAGGCAGGGACGGACACTGAAGCTTTCTTT; CDR3: CSVRKQAGTDTEAFF
V: TRBV12-3/TRBV12-4; D: -; J: TRBJ2-1; size: -; DNA: TGTGCCAGCAGTTCTACCGGGATCACACCGTTCTTC; CDR3: CASSSTGITPFF
V: TRBV5-1; D: TRBD2; J: TRBJ2-7; size: -; DNA: TGCGCCAGCAGCTCGACCGTTTTACTAGCGGGACCCTCCTACGAGCAGTACTTC; CDR3: CASSSTVLLAGPSYEQYF
V: TRBV29-1; D: TRBD2; J: TRBJ2-1; size: many; DNA: TGCAGCGTTGAAGATCGGCGGGAGGCGGTAAATGAGCAGTTCTTC; CDR3: CSVEDRREAVNEQFF
V: TRBV6-1; D: -; J: TRBJ2-3; size: many; DNA: TGTGCCAGCAGCGGTTTTACAGGGCTGCGGGGAGATACGCAGTATTTT; CDR3: CASSGFTGLRGDTQYF
V: TRBV15; D: -; J: TRBJ1-6; size: -; DNA: TGTGCCACCAGCAGAGATCCAACCAAGGGGGCACCCCTCCACTTT; CDR3: CATSRDPTKGAPLHF
V: TRBV7-9; D: -; J: TRBJ1-6; size: -; DNA: TGTGCCAGCAGGCGACCCGACAGTCGAAATTCACCCCTCCACTTT; CDR3: CASRRPDSRNSPLHF
V: TRBV9; D: TRBD2; J: TRBJ2-1; size: few; DNA: TGTGCCAGCAGCGCCCCAACCATAGCGGGGACATACAATGAGCAGTTCTTC; CDR3: CASSAPTIAGTYNEQFF
V: TRBV5-1; D: -; J: TRBJ1-1; size: many; DNA: TGCGCCAGCAGCTTGGATCGGCCGGGGACCGAAGCTTTCTTT; CDR3: CASSLDRPGTEAFF
V: TRBV27; D: TRBD1; J: TRBJ2-7; size: -; DNA: TGTGCCAGCAGTCCTTTCTCGACAGGGGCCTCCTACGAGCAGTACTTC; CDR3: CASSPFSTGASYEQYF
V: TRBV10-3; D: TRBD1; J: TRBJ2-7; size: -; DNA: TGTGCCATCAGGTCCCGGGACAGGGGGACCCGGGACATCTCCTACGAGCAGTACTTC; CDR3: CAIRSRDRGTRDISYEQYF
V: TRBV5-6; D: -; J: TRBJ2-5; size: -; DNA: TGTGCCAGCAGCCTCAGGGGTAGCGGGCGAGAGACCCAGTACTTC; CDR3: CASSLRGSGRETQYF
V: TRBV7-6; D: TRBD2; J: TRBJ2-3; size: few; DNA: TGTGCCAGCAGCTTAAGGGCAGCGAGCGGGAGGTCAGATACGCAGTATTTT; CDR3: CASSLRAASGRSDTQYF
V: TRBV6-5; D: TRBD2; J: TRBJ2-1; size: -; DNA: TGTGCCAGCAGTTACTCGCCGGGCGGGGGGACCTACAATGAGCAGTTCTTC; CDR3: CASSYSPGGGTYNEQFF
V: TRBV5-1; D: -; J: TRBJ1-1; size: many; DNA: TGCGCCAGCAGCTTGGAGGCCAGGACGAACACTGAAGCTTTCTTT; CDR3: CASSLEARTNTEAFF
V: TRBV4-3; D: -; J: TRBJ2-5; size: few; DNA: TGCGCCAGCAGCCAAGACCGGGACGGACAAGAGACCCAGTACTTC; CDR3: CASSQDRDGQETQYF
V: TRBV24-1; D: -; J: TRBJ1-3; size: few; DNA: TGTGCCACCAGTGGGGGGGCTAACACCATATATTTT; CDR3: CATSGGANTIYF
V: TRBV24-1; D: -; J: TRBJ2-2; size: few; DNA: TGTGCCACCAGTGATCGAGGGCCACCCGGGGAGCTGTTTTTT; CDR3: CATSDRGPPGELFF
V: TRBV29-1; D: -; J: TRBJ1-1; size: many; DNA: TGCAGCGTTGGCCACCGGTTCCTTAACACTGAAGCTTTCTTT; CDR3: CSVGHRFLNTEAFF
V: TRBV20-1; D: -; J: TRBJ1-4; size: many; DNA: TGCAGTGCTCGTGGGCCGAATGAAAAACTGTTTTTT; CDR3: CSARGPNEKLFF
V: TRBV19; D: -; J: TRBJ1-6; size: -; DNA: TGTGCCAGTAGTATGGAACAGAATAATTCACCCCTCCACTTT; CDR3: CASSMEQNNSPLHF
V: TRBV6-1; D: -; J: TRBJ2-5; size: -; DNA: TGTGCCAGCAGTAACAACAAGTTCCAAGAGACCCAGTACTTC; CDR3: CASSNNKFQETQYF
V: TRBV19; D: -; J: TRBJ2-4; size: -; DNA: TGTGCCAGTAGTATCGCCCTTGGTGGGGGAAACATTCAGTACTTC; CDR3: CASSIALGGGNIQYF
V: TRBV12-3/TRBV12-4; D: -; J: TRBJ2-7; size: -; DNA: TGTGCCAGCAGAATCGGTTCCTACGAGCAGTACTTC; CDR3: CASRIGSYEQYF
V: TRBV12-3/TRBV12-4; D: -; J: TRBJ1-1; size: many; DNA: TGTGCCAGCAGTTTAGCGCCGTCCAGGGAAGTTCCTGAAGCTTTCTTT; CDR3: CASSLAPSREVPEAFF
V: TRBV29-1; D: TRBD1; J: TRBJ2-3; size: few; DNA: TGCAGCGTAGCAAGGGGGCCCGGAGATACGCAGTATTTT; CDR3: CSVARGPGDTQYF
V: TRBV12-5; D: TRBD2; J: TRBJ2-1; size: many; DNA: TGTGCTAGTGGGAGGGCGGGGGTGAGTTACAATGAGCAGTTCTTC; CDR3: CASGRAGVSYNEQFF
V: TRBV6-2/TRBV6-3; D: -; J: TRBJ1-2; size: many; DNA: TGTGCCAGCAGCACCGGGACATTCTACACCTTC; CDR3: CASSTGTFYTF
V: TRBV7-2; D: -; J: TRBJ2-7; size: few; DNA: TGTGCCAGCAGCGCAAGCATCGCAGGCCGCTCCTACGAGCAGTACTTC; CDR3: CASSASIAGRSYEQYF
V: TRBV7-9; D: -; J: TRBJ2-7; size: -; DNA: TGTGCCAGCAGCTTAGTGGGAGGTTACGAGCAGTACTTC; CDR3: CASSLVGGYEQYF
V: TRBV20-1; D: -; J: TRBJ2-3; size: -; DNA: TGCAGTGCTACACCCGGTGGGGGGGCGGATACGCAGTATTTT; CDR3: CSATPGGGADTQYF
V: TRBV25-1; D: -; J: TRBJ2-5; size: -; DNA: TGTGCCAGCAGTGAAACTGGTCCAGGGGGGTACCAAGAGACCCAGTACTTC; CDR3: CASSETGPGGYQETQYF
V: TRBV18; D: -; J: TRBJ1-1; size: many; DNA: TGTGCCAGCTCACCACCAAAGGACACCCCTGAAGCTTTCTTT; CDR3: CASSPPKDTPEAFF
V: TRBV28; D: -; J: TRBJ1-5; size: many; DNA: TGTGCCAGCAGTTTACCCACTGACACCTACAATCAGCCCCAGCATTTT; CDR3: CASSLPTDTYNQPQHF
V: TRBV29-1; D: TRBD1; J: TRBJ2-7; size: many; DNA: TGCAGCGTTGAACGGGGACAGGGGGGATACGAGCAGTACTTC; CDR3: CSVERGQGGYEQYF
V: TRBV14; D: TRBD2; J: TRBJ2-1; size: -; DNA: TGTGCCAGCAGCCCTACGGTTGGGACTAGTGGGGCCCACAATGAGCAGTTCTTC; CDR3: CASSPTVGTSGAHNEQFF